The clone carrying this T cell receptor beta chain has a single count. Only in-frame clones appear in the TCRdb table, and some are missing; sequencing was by immunoSEQ multiplex PCR. The sample yields roughly 230,000 clones, approximately 84% seen once. Germline CDR1 reads SNHLY; CDR2 reads FYNNEI. This CDR3 is 17 amino acids long. V lost 7 bases, J lost 2 bases, and 21 bases lay in between. The source of the sample is a study of blood T cell repertoires in COVID-19. Sequencing used peripheral blood. The receptor was isolated from an elderly woman with acute or convalescent COVID-19. The V and J genes are TRBV2 and TRBJ2-1; maybe TRBD1 (6 bases). For the CDR3, the DNA is TGTGCCAGCAAAAAACTACTGGACAGCGGTACCTACAATGAGCAGTTCTTC. Translated, it gives CASKKLLDSGTYNEQFF.